The entry below describes one TCR beta chain. This entry belongs to a study of blood T cell repertoires in COVID-19. Whole-study context: Sources were T cells, B-cell-depleted T cells, or PBMCs; the material itself was cDNA or gDNA.

Per the authors' pipeline: Researchers report that nucleated cell counts were estimated from reference gene primer amplification. Profiling relied on immunoSEQ multiplex PCR, and the TCRdb table lists in-frame clones only, not all of them. V and J calls and clone size are as listed in that table; D and trimming were resolved from the DNA. Here the sample spans approximately 400,000 clones, approximately 80% being singletons. Germline V gives CDR1 LNHDA, CDR2 SQIVND (reference sequence). The V gene end was trimmed by 10 bases and the J gene end by 5 bases; junction bases not matched to a gene: 10. The length of the CDR3 is 14 residues.

This sequence joins TRBV19 and TRBJ1-5, with 8 positions matching TRBD1. The receptor was derived from a human donor with acute or convalescent COVID-19. The donor label of this sample is uncertain. Material: peripheral blood. The CDR3 DNA sequence: TGTGCCACAAACAGGGGGGGGGCCTATCAGCCCCAGCATTTT. Protein sequence: CATNRGGAYQPQHF.